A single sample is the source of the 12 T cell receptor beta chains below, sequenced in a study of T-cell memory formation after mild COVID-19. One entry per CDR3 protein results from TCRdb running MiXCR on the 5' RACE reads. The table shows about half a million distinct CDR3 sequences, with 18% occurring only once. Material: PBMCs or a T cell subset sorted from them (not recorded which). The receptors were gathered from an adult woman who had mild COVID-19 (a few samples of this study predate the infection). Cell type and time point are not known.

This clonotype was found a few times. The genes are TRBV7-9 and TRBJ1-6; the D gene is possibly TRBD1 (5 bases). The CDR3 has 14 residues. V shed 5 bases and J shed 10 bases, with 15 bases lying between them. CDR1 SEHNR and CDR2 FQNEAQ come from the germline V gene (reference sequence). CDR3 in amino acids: CASSTYDRDSPLHF. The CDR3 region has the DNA TGTGCCAGCAGCACCTACGACAGAGACTCACCCCTCCACTTT.

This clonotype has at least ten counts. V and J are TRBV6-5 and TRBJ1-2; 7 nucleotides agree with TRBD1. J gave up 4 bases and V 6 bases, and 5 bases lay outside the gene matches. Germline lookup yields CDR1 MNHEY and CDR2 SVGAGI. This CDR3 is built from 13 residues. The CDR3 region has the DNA TGTGCCAGCAGACAAAGGGACAGCTATGGCTACACCTTC. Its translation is CASRQRDSYGYTF.

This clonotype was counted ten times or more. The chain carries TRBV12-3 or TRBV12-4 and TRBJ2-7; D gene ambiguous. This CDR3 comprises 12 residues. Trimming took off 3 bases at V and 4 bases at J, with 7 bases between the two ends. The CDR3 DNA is TGTGCCAGCAGTTTTCGAGGATACGAGCAGTACTTC. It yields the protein CASSFRGYEQYF.

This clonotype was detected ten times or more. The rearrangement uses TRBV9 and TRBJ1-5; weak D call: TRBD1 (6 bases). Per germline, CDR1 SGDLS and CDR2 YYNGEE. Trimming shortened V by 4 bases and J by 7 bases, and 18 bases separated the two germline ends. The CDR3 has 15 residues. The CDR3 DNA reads TGTGCCAGCAGCAAGGGGGTGGGACTGGGGCAGCCCCAGCATTTT. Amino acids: CASSKGVGLGQPQHF.

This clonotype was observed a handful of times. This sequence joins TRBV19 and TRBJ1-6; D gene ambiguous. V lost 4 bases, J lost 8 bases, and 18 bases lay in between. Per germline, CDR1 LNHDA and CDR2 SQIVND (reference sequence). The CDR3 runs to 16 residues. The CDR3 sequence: CASSTSTAPGDSPLHF. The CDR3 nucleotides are TGTGCCAGTAGTACCTCAACAGCACCCGGTGATTCACCCCTCCACTTT.

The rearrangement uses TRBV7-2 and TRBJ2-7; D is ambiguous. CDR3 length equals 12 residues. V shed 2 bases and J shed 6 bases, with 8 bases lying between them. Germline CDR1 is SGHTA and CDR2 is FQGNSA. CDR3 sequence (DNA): TGTGCCAGCAGCTTATCCCGGCCCGAGCAGTACTTC. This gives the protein CASSLSRPEQYF.

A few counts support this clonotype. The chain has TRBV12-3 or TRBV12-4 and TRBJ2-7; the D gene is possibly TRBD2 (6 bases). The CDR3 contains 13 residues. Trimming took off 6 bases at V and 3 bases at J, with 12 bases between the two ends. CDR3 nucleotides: TGTGCCAGCAGGCCGGGACTGATCTACGAGCAGTACTTC. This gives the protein CASRPGLIYEQYF.

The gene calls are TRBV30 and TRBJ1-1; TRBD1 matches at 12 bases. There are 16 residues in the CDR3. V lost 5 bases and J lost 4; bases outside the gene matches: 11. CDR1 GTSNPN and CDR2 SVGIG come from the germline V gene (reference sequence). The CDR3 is CAWLPGTGGLGTEAFF. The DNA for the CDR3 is TGTGCCTGGCTACCGGGGACAGGGGGCTTGGGCACTGAAGCTTTCTTT.

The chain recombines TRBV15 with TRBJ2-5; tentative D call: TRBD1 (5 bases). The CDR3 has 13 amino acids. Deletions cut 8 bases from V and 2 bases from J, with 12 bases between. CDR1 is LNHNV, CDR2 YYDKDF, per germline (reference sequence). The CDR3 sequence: CATQPGLQETQYF. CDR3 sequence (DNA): TGTGCCACCCAGCCAGGGCTACAAGAGACCCAGTACTTC.

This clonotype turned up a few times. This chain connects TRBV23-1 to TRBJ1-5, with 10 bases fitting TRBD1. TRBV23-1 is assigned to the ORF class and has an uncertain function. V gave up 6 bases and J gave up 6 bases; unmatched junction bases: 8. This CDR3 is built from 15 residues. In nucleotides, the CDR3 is TGCGCCAGCAGCCTGACCCGGGACAGGGGTCAGCCCCAGCATTTT. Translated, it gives CASSLTRDRGQPQHF.

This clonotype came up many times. The CDR3 nucleotides read TGTGCCAGCAGCTGGGCCGGCACCGGGGAGCTGTTTTTT. It yields the protein CASSWAGTGELFF. The chain has TRBV5-6 and TRBJ2-2; D call uncertain. V shed 3 bases and J shed 4 bases, with 7 bases lying between them. This CDR3 is 13 amino acids long. CDR1 is SGHDT and CDR2 is YYEEEE in the germline V gene.

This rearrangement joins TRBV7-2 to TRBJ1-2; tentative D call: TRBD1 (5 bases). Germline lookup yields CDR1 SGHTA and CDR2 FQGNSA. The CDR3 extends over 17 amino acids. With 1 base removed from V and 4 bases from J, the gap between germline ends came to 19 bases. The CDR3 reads CASSLGIYTGTTYGYTF. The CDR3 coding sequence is TGTGCCAGCAGCTTAGGGATTTATACCGGGACCACCTATGGCTACACCTTC.